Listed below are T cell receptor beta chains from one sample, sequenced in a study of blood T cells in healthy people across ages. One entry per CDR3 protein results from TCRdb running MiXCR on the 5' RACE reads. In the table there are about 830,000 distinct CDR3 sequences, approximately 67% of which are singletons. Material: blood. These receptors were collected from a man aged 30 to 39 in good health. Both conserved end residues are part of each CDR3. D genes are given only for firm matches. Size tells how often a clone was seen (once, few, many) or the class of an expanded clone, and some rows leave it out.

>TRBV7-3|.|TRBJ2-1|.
TGTGCCAGCAGCCACACGACAGAGCGAAGGGATGAGCAGTTCTTC
CASSHTTERRDEQFF
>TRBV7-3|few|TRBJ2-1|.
TGTGCCAGCAGCTTAACGGGGGGTGTAAATGAGCAGTTCTTC
CASSLTGGVNEQFF
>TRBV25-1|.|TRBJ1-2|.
TGTGCCAGCAGTCTCTCCCCCGCGAGCTATGGCTACACCTTC
CASSLSPASYGYTF
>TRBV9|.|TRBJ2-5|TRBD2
TGTGCCAGCAGCTACCGGACTAGCGAAGGGGAGACCCAGTACTTC
CASSYRTSEGETQYF
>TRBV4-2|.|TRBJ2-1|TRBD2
TGTGCCAGCAGCCAAGAGGATCGGACTAGCGGGGGGCAGTTCTTC
CASSQEDRTSGGQFF
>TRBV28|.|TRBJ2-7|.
TGCGCCAGCAGTTTATCGGGGGGCTTGGTCTCTGTATCCTACGAGCAGTACTTC
CASSLSGGLVSVSYEQYF
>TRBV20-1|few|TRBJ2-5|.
TGCAGTGCTACCCGGCGCAGGGCAGAGACCCAGTACTTC
CSATRRRAETQYF
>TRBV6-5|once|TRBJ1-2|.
TGTGCCAGCACCACTACAGGGAACTATGGCTACACCTTC
CASTTTGNYGYTF
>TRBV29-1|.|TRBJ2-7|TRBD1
TGCAGCGTTGTCGGACAGGTGTTCTACGAGCAGTACTTC
CSVVGQVFYEQYF
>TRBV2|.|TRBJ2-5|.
TGTGCCAGCACATGGGTCGGACGCCAAGAGACCCAGTACTTC
CASTWVGRQETQYF
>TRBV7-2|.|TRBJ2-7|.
TGTGCCAGCAGCTTCCAGGGGACAAGCTCCTACGAGCAGTACTTC
CASSFQGTSSYEQYF
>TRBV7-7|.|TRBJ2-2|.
TGTGCTAGCACCCCTAGGGACGGGGGGAACACCGGGGAGCTGTTTTTT
CASTPRDGGNTGELFF
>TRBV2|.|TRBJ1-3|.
TGTGCCAGCAGTGGGACGGCCTCTGGAAACACCATATATTTT
CASSGTASGNTIYF
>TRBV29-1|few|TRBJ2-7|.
TGCAGCGTTGGGGTCATTTACTCCTACGAGCAGTACTTC
CSVGVIYSYEQYF
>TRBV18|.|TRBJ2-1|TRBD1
TGTGCCAGCTCACCAGGGACAGCCGAGTTAACCACCCAGTTCTTC
CASSPGTAELTTQFF
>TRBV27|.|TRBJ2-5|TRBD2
TGTGCCAGCAGTTTATCGATACTAGCGGGGGGGCAGGGGACCCAGTACTTC
CASSLSILAGGQGTQYF
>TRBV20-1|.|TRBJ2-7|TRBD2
TGCAGTGCTCCGGGAGGGGACTACGAGCAGTACTTC
CSAPGGDYEQYF
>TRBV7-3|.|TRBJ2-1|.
TGTGCCAGCAGCTCCGGGGACATCCGCGGCAATGAGCAGTTCTTC
CASSSGDIRGNEQFF
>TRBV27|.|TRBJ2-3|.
TGTGCCAGCAGCCCTGACCCAAGCACAGATACGCAGTATTTT
CASSPDPSTDTQYF
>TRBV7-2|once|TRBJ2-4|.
TGTGCCAGCAGCCCCCAGGGTCTTCCCAAGGACATTCAGTACTTC
CASSPQGLPKDIQYF
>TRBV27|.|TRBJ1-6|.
TGTGCCAGCACCGAAGGAAATTCACCCCTCCACTTT
CASTEGNSPLHF
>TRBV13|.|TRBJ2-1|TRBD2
TGTGCCAGCAGCACCCGGCGGCGGGGGAACCACAATGAGCAGTTCTTC
CASSTRRRGNHNEQFF
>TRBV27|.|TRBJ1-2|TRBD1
TGTGCCAGCAGTTTTAGCAGGGGGGCAGGGGCATACACCTTC
CASSFSRGAGAYTF
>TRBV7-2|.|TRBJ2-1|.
TGTGCCAGCAGCTTAACTAGCTGGGGGCATGAGCAGTTCTTC
CASSLTSWGHEQFF
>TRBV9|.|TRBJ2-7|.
TGTGCCAGCAGCTCCCAGAGTACTCAAACGGCCGAGCAGTACTTC
CASSSQSTQTAEQYF
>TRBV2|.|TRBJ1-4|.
TGTGCCAGCAGGAGGGGGGAGACTAATGAAAAACTGTTTTTT
CASRRGETNEKLFF